Listed here are 21 T cell receptor beta chains from one sample, sequenced in a study of blood T cell repertoires in COVID-19. Profiling relied on immunoSEQ multiplex PCR, and the TCRdb table lists in-frame clones only, not all of them. The sample lists around 180,000 clones; roughly nine tenths were seen once. The source material was peripheral blood. These receptors all come from a man in his 70s with active or convalescent COVID-19.

The genes are TRBV2 and TRBJ2-1, with 12 bases fitting TRBD2. After removal of 6 bases from V and 0 bases from J, the junction contained 3 bases not matched to a gene. This CDR3 spans 16 amino acids. Germline CDR1 reads SNHLY; CDR2 reads FYNNEI. CDR3 DNA sequence: TGTGCCAGCAGAGCGACTAGCGGGGGCTCCTACAATGAGCAGTTCTTC. It translates to CASRATSGGSYNEQFF.

J is TRBJ2-3 and V is TRBV30; 15 positions agree with TRBD2. The CDR3 loop spans 18 amino acids. Trimming at V came to 2 bases and at J to 4 bases, leaving 10 bases not matched to a gene. Looked up from germline, CDR1 is GTSNPN and CDR2 is SVGIG (reference sequence). CDR3 nucleotides: TGTGCCTGGAGTCATTTTGGGACTAGCGGGAGGTTCGCAGATACGCAGTATTTT. Protein: CAWSHFGTSGRFADTQYF.

The chain uses TRBV27 and TRBJ1-6; perhaps TRBD1 as D (6 bases). Trimming removed 3 bases at V and 8 bases at J, with 8 bases between. The CDR3 is 13 residues long. Germline V gene data show CDR1 as MNHEY and CDR2 as SMNVEV (reference sequence). The CDR3 coding sequence is TGTGCCAGCAGTTTGAACAGGGATTCACCCCTCCACTTT. Its protein is CASSLNRDSPLHF.

The rearrangement joins TRBV4-1 to TRBJ1-1; 9 bases align to TRBD1. The CDR3 is made up of 15 amino acids. Germline assignment: CDR1 MGHRA and CDR2 YSYEKL. The V segment lost 4 bases and the J segment 2 bases; nucleotides outside the gene matches: 5. In nucleotides, the CDR3 is TGCGCCAGCAGCCTACAGGGGGCCTTAAACACTGAAGCTTTCTTT. Translating it yields CASSLQGALNTEAFF.

V usage is TRBV24-1 and J usage is TRBJ1-1; the D gene is possibly TRBD1 (5 bases). CDR1 KGHDR and CDR2 SFDVKD come from the germline V gene. The CDR3 is 11 residues long. Trimming took 9 bases from V and 8 from J, leaving 12 bases between them. CDR3 coding DNA: TGTGCCACCGTCCAGGGCTCAGAAGCTTTCTTT. Protein sequence: CATVQGSEAFF.

This sequence joins TRBV6-6 and TRBJ1-5; D uncertain. This CDR3 has 13 amino acids. Trimming took off 9 bases at V and 2 bases at J, with 11 bases between the two ends. Germline V gives CDR1 MNHNY, CDR2 SVGAGI (reference sequence). CDR3 sequence (DNA): TGTGCCAGTATCCGACACGGCAATCAGCCCCAGCATTTT. Translating it yields CASIRHGNQPQHF.

This chain links TRBV25-1 with TRBJ2-2, with D possibly being TRBD1 (7 bases). Germline V gene sequence: CDR1 MGHDK, CDR2 SYGVNS. CDR3 length: 16 amino acids. V lost 4 bases to trimming and J lost 0 bases, with 12 bases between them. In DNA, the CDR3 is TGTGCCAGCAGTGTCAGGGGGGAACCGAACACCGGGGAGCTGTTTTTT. Translated: CASSVRGEPNTGELFF.

CDR3: CASSLGTGSSSYEQYF. The DNA of the CDR3 is TGCGCCAGCAGCTTGGGGACAGGATCCAGCTCCTACGAGCAGTACTTC. The J gene is TRBJ2-7, the V gene TRBV5-1; TRBD1 agrees at 7 bases. This CDR3 has 16 amino acids. With V trimmed by 0 bases and J by 0 bases, 6 bases remained unmatched. Germline V CDR1 and CDR2: SGHRS, YFSETQ.

The genes are TRBV28 and TRBJ1-2; 9 nucleotides line up with TRBD1. This CDR3 is 13 amino acids long. V shed 7 bases, J shed 5 bases, and the junction held 5 bases outside the gene matches. Germline-derived CDR1 and CDR2 are MDHEN and SYDVKM. The CDR3 spells CASKDRGWYGYTF. For the CDR3, the DNA is TGTGCCAGCAAGGACAGGGGATGGTATGGCTACACCTTC.

The chain joins TRBV7-6 to TRBJ2-1; TRBD1 is a possible D gene (6 bases). V was cut by 5 bases and J by 9 bases, with 20 bases left in between. The length of the CDR3 is 15 residues. CDR1 is SGHVS, CDR2 FNYEAQ, per germline. The DNA of the CDR3 is TGTGCCAGCAGCCTCGGACAGCCCTGGCAGGGTGAGCAGTTCTTC. It codes for CASSLGQPWQGEQFF.

The chain recombines TRBV29-1 with TRBJ1-1; a weak D match, TRBD1 (6 bases). V was clipped by 6 bases and J by 1 base, with 9 bases between them. The germline gives CDR1 SQVTM, CDR2 ANQGSEA. The CDR3 spans 12 residues. The CDR3 here is CSVVTGNTEAFF. The CDR3 DNA reads TGCAGCGTGGTGACAGGGAACACTGAAGCTTTCTTT.

This chain uses TRBV6-5 with TRBJ2-5; 9 nucleotides line up with TRBD1. This CDR3 spans 12 amino acids. Germline V lookup: CDR1 MNHEY, CDR2 SVGAGI. Losses at the gene ends were 8 bases for V and 5 bases for J; bases not matched to a gene: 3. Here the CDR3 DNA reads TGTGCCAGCGAACAGGGGGCCGAGACCCAGTACTTC. As protein: CASEQGAETQYF.

The chain couples TRBV2 to TRBJ1-5; D is perhaps TRBD1 (5 bases). The CDR3 has 16 amino acids. Trimming cost V 5 bases and J 1 base, with 15 bases left between them. Germline CDR1 SNHLY, CDR2 FYNNEI. CDR3 loop: CASSSSNRGSNQPQHF. DNA for the CDR3: TGTGCCAGCAGTAGTTCAAATAGGGGCAGCAATCAGCCCCAGCATTTT.

V is TRBV11-2 and J is TRBJ1-4, with a possible D match to TRBD1 (6 bases). The CDR3 is 15 residues long. V was trimmed by 5 bases and J by 6 bases, leaving 16 bases between them. The germline V gene has CDR1 SGHAT and CDR2 FQNNGV. CDR3 region: CASSPLHRVDEKLFF. The DNA for the CDR3 is TGTGCCAGCAGCCCCCTCCACAGGGTCGATGAAAAACTGTTTTTT.

This chain uses TRBV9 with TRBJ2-3, with D possibly matching TRBD2 (7 bases). V was clipped by 0 bases and J by 2 bases, with 16 bases between them. The germline V gene has CDR1 SGDLS and CDR2 YYNGEE. The CDR3 runs 17 residues. CDR3 bases: TGTGCCAGCAGCGTAGACGAGGGGGGGCCGTTCACAGATACGCAGTATTTT. Protein: CASSVDEGGPFTDTQYF.

This chain joins TRBV28 and TRBJ2-7; D call uncertain. The CDR3 has 11 amino acids. Trimming stripped 5 bases from V and 4 bases from J, with 6 bases between. Germline values: CDR1 MDHEN, CDR2 SYDVKM. The CDR3 region has the DNA TGTGCCAGCAGTCCCAATTACGAGCAGTACTTC. It codes for CASSPNYEQYF.

The genes are TRBV7-8 and TRBJ2-1, with 8 bases that match TRBD1. CDR3 length: 14 residues. The V gene end was trimmed by 1 base and the J gene end by 7 bases; junction bases not matched to a gene: 3. Germline V gives CDR1 SGHVS, CDR2 FQNEAQ. CDR3 nucleotides: TGTGCCAGCAGCTTAGGGACAGGGACGAATGAGCAGTTCTTC. Translation: CASSLGTGTNEQFF. The variable domain in full, with the rest retrieved from reference TRBV7-8 and TRBJ2-1, is GAGVSQSPRYKVAKRGQDVALRCDPISGHVSLFWYQQALGQGPEFLTYFQNEAQLDKSGLPSDRFFAERPEGSVSTLKIQRTQQEDSAVYLCASSLGTGTNEQFFGPGTRLTVL.

The chain recombines TRBV5-4 with TRBJ2-1, with 7 bases identical to TRBD2. Germline-derived CDR1 and CDR2 are SGHNT and YYREEE (reference sequence). CDR3 length: 15 residues. V was clipped by 0 bases and J by 7 bases; unmatched bases: 7. The CDR3 here is CASSLEMGLRNEQFF. CDR3 DNA: TGTGCCAGCAGCTTGGAAATGGGACTACGAAATGAGCAGTTCTTC. The whole variable domain, remainder taken from reference TRBV5-4 and TRBJ2-1, is ETGVTQSPTHLIKTRGQQVTLRCSSQSGHNTVSWYQQALGQGPQFIFQYYREEENGRGNFPPRFSGLQFPNYSSELNVNALELDDSALYLCASSLEMGLRNEQFFGPGTRLTVL.

The chain is built from TRBV11-1 and TRBJ2-1; weak D call: TRBD2 (5 bases). The CDR3 has 13 amino acids. The germline CDR1 and CDR2 sequences are SGHAT and FQDESV (reference sequence). V lost 3 bases to trimming and J lost 7 bases, with 10 bases between them. CDR3 residues: CASSFSSGNEQFF. Here the CDR3 DNA reads TGTGCCAGCAGCTTCAGTTCGGGGAATGAGCAGTTCTTC.

J is TRBJ1-5 and V is TRBV28, with 8 bases fitting TRBD1. The ends lost 7 bases at V and 0 bases at J; junction bases unmatched: 5. Germline V lookup: CDR1 MDHEN, CDR2 SYDVKM. CDR3 size: 15 residues. As DNA, the CDR3 is TGTGCCAGCACCCAGACAGGGGCTAGCAATCAGCCCCAGCATTTT. This sequence encodes CASTQTGASNQPQHF.

The DNA of the CDR3 is TGTGCCAGCAGCTCTGCCGGGACAGGGGCCAACGTCCTGACTTTC. This encodes CASSSAGTGANVLTF. The chain recombines TRBV5-6 with TRBJ2-6; a weak D match, TRBD1 (6 bases). The V end was cut by 3 bases, the J end by 4 bases, with 11 bases between. From germline, CDR1 is SGHDT and CDR2 YYEEEE. CDR3 size: 15 residues.